This T cell receptor (beta chain) derives from a study of cytotoxic CD8 clonotypes in ibrutinib-treated CLL. Method: immunoSEQ multiplex PCR; TCRdb's copy keeps in-frame clones and lacks some. The table shows some 140,000 clones, with approximately 90% occurring only once. Germline assignment: CDR1 SGHDN and CDR2 FVKESK. The CDR3 spans 17 residues. After removal of 0 bases from V and 5 bases from J, the junction contained 10 bases not matched to a gene. The sequence was collected from a human donor with chronic lymphocytic leukemia. This chain uses TRBV14 with TRBJ2-5, with 9 bases aligning to TRBD1. The input for sequencing was PBMCs, taken after 12 months of ibrutinib treatment. CDR3 in DNA: TGTGCCAGCAGCCAAGATGGAGGACAGGGGAGAAGGGAGACCCAGTACTTC. As protein: CASSQDGGQGRRETQYF. The full variable domain, rest sourced from reference TRBV14 and TRBJ2-5, is EAGVTQFPSHSVIEKGQTVTLRCDPISGHDNLYWYRRVMGKEIKFLLHFVKESKQDESGMPNNRFLAERTGGTYSTLKVQPAELEDSGVYFCASSQDGGQGRRETQYFGPGTRLLVL.